This TCR beta chain appears in the sequencing data of a study of naive and memory T cell subsets. This clonotype was detected ten times or more. Whole-blood samples were 2 to 3 ml of peripheral blood from healthy adult volunteers. CDR3 length: 11 residues. V lost 6 bases, J lost 10 bases, and 7 bases lay in between. Germline CDR1 is MNHEY and CDR2 is SVGEGT. Blood and skin TCR RNA was reverse transcribed with alpha and beta constant primers. TCRdb reprocessed the 5' RACE reads with MiXCR, giving one entry per CDR3 protein. The table has 20,000 to 25,000 distinct CDR3 sequences, 4% to 4.5% seen once. This TCR was recovered from a male donor in good health. The chain joins TRBV6-2 or TRBV6-3 to TRBJ1-6; D unresolved. CDR3 sequence reads: CASSLGSPLHF. CDR3 bases: TGTGCCAGCAGCTTGGGATCACCCCTCCACTTT.